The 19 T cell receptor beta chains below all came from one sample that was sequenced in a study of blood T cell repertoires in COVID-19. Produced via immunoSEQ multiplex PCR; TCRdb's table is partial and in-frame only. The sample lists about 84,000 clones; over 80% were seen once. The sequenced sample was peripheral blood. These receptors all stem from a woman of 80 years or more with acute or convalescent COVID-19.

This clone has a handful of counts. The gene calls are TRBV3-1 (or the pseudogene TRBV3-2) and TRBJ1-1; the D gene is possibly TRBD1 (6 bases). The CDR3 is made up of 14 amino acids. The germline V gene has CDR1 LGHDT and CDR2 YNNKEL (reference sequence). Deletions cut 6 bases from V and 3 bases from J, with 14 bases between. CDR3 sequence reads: CASSPFGGHTEAFF. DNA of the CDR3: TGTGCCAGCAGTCCATTCGGGGGGCACACTGAAGCTTTCTTT.

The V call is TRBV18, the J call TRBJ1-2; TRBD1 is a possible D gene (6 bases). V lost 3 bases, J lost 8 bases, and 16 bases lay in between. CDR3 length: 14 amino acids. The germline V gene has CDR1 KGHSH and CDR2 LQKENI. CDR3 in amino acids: CASSPPGQWRGYTF. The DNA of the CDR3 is TGTGCCAGCTCACCCCCAGGACAGTGGCGGGGCTACACCTTC.

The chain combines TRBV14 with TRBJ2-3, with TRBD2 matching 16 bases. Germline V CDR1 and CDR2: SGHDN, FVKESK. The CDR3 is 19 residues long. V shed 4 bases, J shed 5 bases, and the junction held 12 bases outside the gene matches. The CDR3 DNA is TGTGCCAGCAGCCCTCCTCCGGGACTAGCGGGAGGGCCGATAGATACGCAGTATTTT. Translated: CASSPPPGLAGGPIDTQYF.

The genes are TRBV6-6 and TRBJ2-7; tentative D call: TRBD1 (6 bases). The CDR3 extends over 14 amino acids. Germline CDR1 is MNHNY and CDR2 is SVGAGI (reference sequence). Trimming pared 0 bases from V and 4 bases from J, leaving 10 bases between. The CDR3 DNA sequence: TGTGCCAGCAGTTACTCGTACAGGGCGTACGAGCAGTACTTC. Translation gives CASSYSYRAYEQYF.

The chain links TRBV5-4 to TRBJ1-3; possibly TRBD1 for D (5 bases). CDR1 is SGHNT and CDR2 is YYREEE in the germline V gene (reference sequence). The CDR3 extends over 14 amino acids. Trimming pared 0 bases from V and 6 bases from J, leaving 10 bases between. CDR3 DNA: TGTGCCAGCAGCTTGGGCCGAGGACAAAACACCATATATTTT. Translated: CASSLGRGQNTIYF.

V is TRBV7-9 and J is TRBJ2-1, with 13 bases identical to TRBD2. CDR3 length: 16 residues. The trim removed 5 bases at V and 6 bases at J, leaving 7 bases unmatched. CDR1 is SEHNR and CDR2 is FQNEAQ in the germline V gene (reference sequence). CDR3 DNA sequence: TGTGCCAGCAGCCAACGGGGACTAGCGGGACTCAATGAGCAGTTCTTC. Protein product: CASSQRGLAGLNEQFF.

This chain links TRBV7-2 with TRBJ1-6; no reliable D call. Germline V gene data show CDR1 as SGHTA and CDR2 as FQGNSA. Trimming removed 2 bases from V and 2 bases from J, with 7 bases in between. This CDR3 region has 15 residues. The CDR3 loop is CASSLTRTYNSPLHF. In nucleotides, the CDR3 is TGTGCCAGCAGCTTAACTAGGACCTATAATTCACCCCTCCACTTT.

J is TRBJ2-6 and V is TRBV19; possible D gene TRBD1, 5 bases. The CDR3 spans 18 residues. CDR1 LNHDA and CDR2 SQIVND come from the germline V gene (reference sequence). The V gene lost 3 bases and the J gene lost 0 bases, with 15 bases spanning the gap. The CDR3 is CASSMVVGVFSGANVLTF. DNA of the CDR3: TGTGCCAGTAGTATGGTAGTAGGGGTTTTCTCTGGGGCCAACGTCCTGACTTTC.

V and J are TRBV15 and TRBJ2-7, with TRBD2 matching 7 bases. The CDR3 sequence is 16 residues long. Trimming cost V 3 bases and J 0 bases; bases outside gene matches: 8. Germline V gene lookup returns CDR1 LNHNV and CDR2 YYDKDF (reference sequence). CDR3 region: CATSRGRGGSSYEQYF. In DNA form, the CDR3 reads TGTGCCACCAGCAGGGGCCGCGGGGGTAGCTCCTACGAGCAGTACTTC. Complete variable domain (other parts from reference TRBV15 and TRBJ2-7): DAMVIQNPRYQVTQFGKPVTLSCSQTLNHNVMYWYQQKSSQAPKLLFHYYDKDFNNEADTPDNFQSRRPNTSFCFLDIRSPGLGDTAMYLCATSRGRGGSSYEQYFGPGTRLTVT.

CDR3 sequence (DNA): TGCAGCGTTGTACGTCAGGGATCCTATGGCTACACCTTC. Translated: CSVVRQGSYGYTF. J is TRBJ1-2 and V is TRBV29-1; tentative D call: TRBD1 (5 bases). The germline V gene encodes CDR1 SQVTM and CDR2 ANQGSEA. The CDR3 is 13 residues long. With 4 bases removed from V and 4 bases from J, the gap between germline ends came to 13 bases.

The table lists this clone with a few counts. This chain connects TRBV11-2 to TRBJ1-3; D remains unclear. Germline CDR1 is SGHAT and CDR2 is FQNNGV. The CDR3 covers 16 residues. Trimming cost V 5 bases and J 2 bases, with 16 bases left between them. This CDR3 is CASSLGQVGTGNTIYF. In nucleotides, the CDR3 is TGTGCCAGCAGCCTAGGTCAGGTCGGCACTGGAAACACCATATATTTT.

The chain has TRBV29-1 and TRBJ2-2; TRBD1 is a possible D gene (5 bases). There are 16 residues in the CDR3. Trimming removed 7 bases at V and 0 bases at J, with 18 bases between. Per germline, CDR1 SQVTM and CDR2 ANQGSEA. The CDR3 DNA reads TGCAGCGGCCGAATGTGGTCAGGGTCGAACACCGGGGAGCTGTTTTTT. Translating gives CSGRMWSGSNTGELFF.

CDR3 nucleotide sequence: TGTGCCAGCAGCCCCGGGACAGAGGTTTACGAGCAGTACTTC. It codes for CASSPGTEVYEQYF. This rearrangement joins TRBV11-2 to TRBJ2-7, with 7 bases fitting TRBD1. The germline CDR1 and CDR2 sequences are SGHAT and FQNNGV. CDR3 length: 14 amino acids. The V and J ends lost 5 bases and 4 bases, in that order; junction bases with no gene match: 8.

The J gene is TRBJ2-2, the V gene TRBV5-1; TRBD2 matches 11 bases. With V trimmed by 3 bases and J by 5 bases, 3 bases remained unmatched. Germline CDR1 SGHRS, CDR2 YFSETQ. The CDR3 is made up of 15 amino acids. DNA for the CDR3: TGCGCCAGCAGCTCACTAGCGGGAGATACCGGGGAGCTGTTTTTT. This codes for CASSSLAGDTGELFF.

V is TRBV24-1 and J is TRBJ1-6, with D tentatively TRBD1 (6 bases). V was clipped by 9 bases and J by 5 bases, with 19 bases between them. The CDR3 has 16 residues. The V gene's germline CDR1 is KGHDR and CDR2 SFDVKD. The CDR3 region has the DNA TGTGCCACCGGGCAATGGGGGCGAAGGGATAATTCACCCCTCCACTTT. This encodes CATGQWGRRDNSPLHF.

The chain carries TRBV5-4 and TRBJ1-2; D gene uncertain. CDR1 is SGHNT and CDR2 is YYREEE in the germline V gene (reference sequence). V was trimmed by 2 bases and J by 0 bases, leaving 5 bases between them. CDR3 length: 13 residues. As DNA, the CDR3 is TGTGCCAGCAGCTTCTCGGCTAACTATGGCTACACCTTC. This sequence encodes CASSFSANYGYTF.

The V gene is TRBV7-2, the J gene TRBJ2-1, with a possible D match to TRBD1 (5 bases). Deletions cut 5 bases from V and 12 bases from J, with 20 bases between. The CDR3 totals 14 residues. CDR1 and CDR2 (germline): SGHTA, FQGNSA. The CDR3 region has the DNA TGTGCCAGCAGCGCAGGGATCTACAATGACGGGCAGTTCTTC. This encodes CASSAGIYNDGQFF.

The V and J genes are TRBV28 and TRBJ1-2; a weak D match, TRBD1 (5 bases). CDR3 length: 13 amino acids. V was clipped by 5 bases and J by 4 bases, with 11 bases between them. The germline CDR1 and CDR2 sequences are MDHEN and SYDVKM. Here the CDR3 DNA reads TGTGCCAGCAGTCCGACAGTTTTCTATGGCTACACCTTC. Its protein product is CASSPTVFYGYTF.

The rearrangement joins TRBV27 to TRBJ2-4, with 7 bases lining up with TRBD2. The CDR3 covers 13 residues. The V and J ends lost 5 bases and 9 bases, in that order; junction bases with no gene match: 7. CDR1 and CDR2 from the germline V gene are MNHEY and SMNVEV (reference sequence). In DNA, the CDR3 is TGTGCCAGCAGTGAAGGGAGGGAGCGCATTCAGTACTTC. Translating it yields CASSEGRERIQYF.